The rows below give T cell receptor beta chains drawn from one sample of a study of T cell changes during pregnancy in multiple sclerosis. Profiled with immunoSEQ multiplex PCR; TCRdb holds only in-frame clones, not every one. The top ten clones hold 1.5% to 2% of a sample with 85,000 to 90,000 clones, about 91% of them seen once. The source material was peripheral blood, sampled in the first trimester of pregnancy. These receptors came from a female donor in good health, enrolled as a control in a pregnancy study. The CDR3 runs from the conserved cysteine through the conserved F or W. D genes are given only for firm matches. Clone sizes are given selectively: once, few, many, or a class where the clone is expanded.

. | TRBJ1-5 | . | TRBV19 | 18 | CASSMQGSFIGSNQPQHF | TGTGCCAGTAGTATGCAGGGTTCCTTCATCGGTAGCAATCAGCCCCAGCATTTT
. | TRBJ1-1 | once | TRBV4-3 | 13 | CASSQGPHTEAFF | TGCGCCAGCAGCCAAGGGCCTCACACTGAAGCTTTCTTT
. | TRBJ2-5 | few | TRBV11-2 | 14 | CASSLVSYQETQYF | TGTGCCAGCAGCTTAGTTTCGTACCAAGAGACCCAGTACTTC
. | TRBJ1-5 | . | TRBV30 | 13 | CAWGDSPNQPQHF | TGTGCCTGGGGAGACAGCCCCAATCAGCCCCAGCATTTT
TRBD2 | TRBJ2-1 | . | TRBV7-2 | 15 | CASSLGGRGWDEQFF | TGTGCCAGCAGCTTAGGCGGGCGGGGGTGGGATGAGCAGTTCTTC
. | TRBJ2-3 | . | TRBV9 | 18 | CASSVAGALGPETDTQYF | TGTGCCAGCAGCGTAGCTGGGGCGTTAGGCCCCGAGACAGATACGCAGTATTTT
TRBD1 | TRBJ1-2 | . | TRBV7-3 | 16 | CASSRSGQGAGSGYTF | TGTGCCAGCAGCCGCTCCGGACAGGGGGCTGGTAGTGGCTACACCTTC
. | TRBJ2-1 | . | TRBV30 | 12 | CAWSGGFNEQFF | TGTGCCTGGAGTGGGGGCTTCAATGAGCAGTTCTTC
. | TRBJ1-1 | . | TRBV18 | 13 | CASSVGLNTEAFF | TGTGCCAGCTCCGTGGGGCTGAACACTGAAGCTTTCTTT
TRBD1 | TRBJ2-1 | . | TRBV11-2 | 18 | CASSSPPDRALSYNEQFF | TGTGCCAGCAGCTCACCCCCCGACAGGGCTTTATCCTACAATGAGCAGTTCTTC
. | TRBJ2-7 | few | TRBV5-1 | 13 | CASSDTSAYEQYF | TGCGCCAGCAGCGACACATCCGCCTACGAGCAGTACTTC
. | TRBJ2-1 | . | TRBV7-2 | 15 | CASSFDRGSYNEQFF | TGTGCCAGCAGCTTCGACCGGGGTTCCTACAATGAGCAGTTCTTC
. | TRBJ1-5 | . | TRBV30 | 13 | CAWSAGSNQPQHF | TGTGCCTGGAGTGCCGGGAGCAATCAGCCCCAGCATTTT
. | TRBJ1-3 | . | TRBV5-5 | 16 | CASSVGSARSGNTIYF | TGTGCCAGCAGCGTTGGTAGCGCTCGCTCTGGAAACACCATATATTTT
TRBD2 | TRBJ2-7 | . | TRBV2 | 15 | CASRASGGALREQYF | TGTGCCAGCAGGGCTAGCGGGGGGGCGTTGCGCGAGCAGTACTTC
TRBD2 | TRBJ2-3 | . | TRBV5-1 | 15 | CASARRGGAKDTQYF | TGCGCCAGCGCGAGACGGGGGGGGGCCAAAGATACGCAGTATTTT
TRBD2 | TRBJ2-3 | . | TRBV4-1 | 18 | CASSQDLAGPPNTDTQYF | TGCGCCAGCAGCCAAGATCTAGCGGGGCCACCAAACACAGATACGCAGTATTTT
TRBD2 | TRBJ2-3 | . | TRBV5-6 | 15 | CASRYSGDYTDTQYF | TGTGCCAGCAGATATAGCGGGGACTACACAGATACGCAGTATTTT
. | TRBJ2-5 | . | TRBV5-6 | 14 | CASSLDRGGETQYF | TGTGCCAGCAGCTTGGATAGGGGAGGAGAGACCCAGTACTTC
TRBD2 | TRBJ2-5 | . | TRBV14 | 16 | CASSQEAGLGQETQYF | TGTGCCAGCAGCCAAGAAGCGGGGTTGGGCCAAGAGACCCAGTACTTC
. | TRBJ2-7 | . | TRBV4-3 | 14 | CASSQGPGFYEQYF | TGCGCCAGCAGCCAAGGTCCGGGGTTTTACGAGCAGTACTTC
. | TRBJ2-7 | once | TRBV15 | 15 | CATSARGGGIGMQYF | TGTGCCACCAGCGCCAGAGGCGGGGGCATTGGTATGCAGTACTTC
. | TRBJ2-1 | . | TRBV19 | 14 | CASRPQGGDNEQFF | TGTGCCAGTCGACCTCAGGGGGGAGACAATGAGCAGTTCTTC
TRBD1 | TRBJ1-2 | . | TRBV25-1 | 17 | CASRDRDRGNAWSGYTF | TGTGCCAGCAGGGACCGGGACAGGGGGAATGCCTGGAGTGGCTACACCTTC
. | TRBJ1-6 | . | TRBV7-9 | 14 | CASGGVSGIVPLHF | TGTGCCAGCGGCGGGGTTTCGGGGATTGTACCCCTCCACTTT
. | TRBJ1-1 | . | TRBV6-6 | 13 | CASSYSLNTEAFF | TGTGCCAGCAGTTACAGCCTGAACACTGAAGCTTTCTTT
. | TRBJ2-7 | . | TRBV6-5 | 12 | CASRADIYEQYF | TGTGCCAGCAGGGCGGACATTTACGAGCAGTACTTC
. | TRBJ1-1 | . | TRBV27 | 13 | CASSRIKSTEAFF | TGTGCCAGCAGCCGTATTAAGAGCACTGAAGCTTTCTTT
TRBD1 | TRBJ2-2 | many | TRBV4-2 | 13 | CASTQGETGELFF | TGTGCCAGCACACAGGGGGAGACCGGGGAGCTGTTTTTT
TRBD1 | TRBJ2-5 | . | TRBV5-1 | 11 | CASSLRTGEYF | TGCGCCAGCAGCCTACGGACAGGAGAGTACTTC
. | TRBJ2-2 | . | TRBV4-1 | 18 | CASSPQGGLALNTGELFF | TGCGCCAGCAGCCCCCAAGGGGGTTTAGCTCTCAACACCGGGGAGCTGTTTTTT
TRBD1 | TRBJ1-3 | . | TRBV6-5 | 15 | CASTWGTGPGNTIYF | TGTGCCAGCACCTGGGGGACAGGGCCTGGAAACACCATATATTTT
. | TRBJ1-3 | . | TRBV6-1 | 14 | CASSRADSGNTIYF | TGTGCCAGCTCCCGAGCCGACTCTGGAAACACCATATATTTT
TRBD1 | TRBJ1-2 | . | TRBV15 | 14 | CATSRRQGNYGYTF | TGTGCCACCAGCAGACGACAGGGGAACTATGGCTACACCTTC
. | TRBJ2-7 | . | TRBV4-1 | 14 | CASSQDQTDYEQYF | TGCGCCAGCAGCCAAGATCAAACAGACTACGAGCAGTACTTC
. | TRBJ1-1 | . | TRBV11-3 | 13 | CASSFTRHTEAFF | TGTGCCAGCAGCTTTACACGTCACACTGAAGCTTTCTTT
. | TRBJ2-7 | . | TRBV5-1 | 18 | CASSLFFGGPYNSYEQYF | TGCGCCAGCAGCTTGTTTTTCGGGGGGCCCTACAACTCCTACGAGCAGTACTTC
. | TRBJ1-6 | few | TRBV25-1 | 14 | CASSLADRSRALHF | TGTGCCAGCAGTTTAGCCGACCGATCCAGAGCCCTCCACTTT
. | TRBJ2-7 | . | TRBV7-2 | 14 | CASSFMSGSYEQYF | TGTGCCAGCAGCTTTATGTCAGGGTCCTACGAGCAGTACTTC
TRBD1 | TRBJ1-4 | . | TRBV5-1 | 15 | CASSLSGPGGEKLFF | TGCGCCAGCAGCTTGTCGGGCCCAGGGGGGGAAAAACTGTTTTTT
TRBD1 | TRBJ2-1 | . | TRBV4-1 | 15 | CASSYLDRGLSEQFF | TGCGCCAGCAGCTACCTTGACAGGGGGCTTAGTGAGCAGTTCTTC
. | TRBJ2-7 | . | TRBV7-9 | 13 | CASSRGGGGQQYF | TGTGCCAGCAGCCGGGGAGGGGGGGGGCAGCAGTACTTC
. | TRBJ1-1 | . | TRBV11-2 | 12 | CASSLNRPEAFF | TGTGCCAGCAGCCTCAACAGGCCTGAAGCTTTCTTT
TRBD2 | TRBJ2-5 | . | TRBV28 | 16 | CASSPIAGGRQETQYF | TGTGCCAGCAGCCCTATAGCGGGGGGGCGCCAAGAGACCCAGTACTTC
. | TRBJ1-2 | . | TRBV20-1 | 11 | CSAKGGYGYTF | TGCAGTGCTAAAGGGGGATATGGCTACACCTTC
TRBD1 | TRBJ1-2 | . | TRBV11-1 | 14 | CASSGKGTGNGYTF | TGTGCCAGCAGCGGGAAGGGGACAGGGAATGGCTACACCTTC
. | TRBJ1-6 | . | TRBV15 | 15 | CATSRGGGLNSPLHF | TGTGCCACCAGCAGAGGGGGAGGACTAAATTCACCCCTCCACTTT
TRBD1 | TRBJ2-2 | once | TRBV5-6 | 16 | CASSLTAGGFTGELFF | TGTGCCAGCAGCTTGACGGCAGGGGGCTTCACCGGGGAGCTGTTTTTT
TRBD2 | TRBJ2-1 | . | TRBV5-6 | 16 | CASSLPSGGPSNEQFF | TGTGCCAGCAGCTTGCCTAGCGGGGGGCCCTCGAATGAGCAGTTCTTC
. | TRBJ1-1 | . | TRBV13 | 16 | CASTLMLGQGGTEAFF | TGTGCCAGCACCCTCATGCTCGGGCAGGGAGGTACTGAAGCTTTCTTT